This passage covers 4 T cell receptor beta chains from one sample sequenced in a study of cytomegalovirus exposure and HLA in healthy donors (dated by TCRdb to about 2017). The library was generated by the immunoSEQ multiplex PCR assay. For the multiplex PCR, a mixture combining 60 forward primers for TCR Vbeta segments and 13 reverse primers for TCR Jbeta segments was used. TCRdb carries this immuneACCESS record with in-frame sequences only. Its versions omit some clonotypes, under half of them owing to an unresolved V gene in the studies checked, with the rest unexplained. This sample holds over 120,000 clones; approximately 80% were observed only once. Of the sample, roughly 10% falls within the top ten clones. Sequencing was carried out using PBMCs. These TCRs come from a woman aged 60-70 years in good health and CMV-seropositive.

This clone was observed a few times. V gene TRBV4-1 combines with J gene TRBJ1-4, with a tentative D call TRBD1 (5 bases). V lost 3 bases and J lost 12, with 8 bases in between. CDR3 size: 11 residues. The germline V gene encodes CDR1 MGHRA and CDR2 YSYEKL. CDR3 nucleotide sequence: TGCGCCAGCAGCCAGGGCAGGGAACTGTTTTTT. It codes for CASSQGRELFF.

This rearrangement joins TRBV19 to TRBJ1-5, with 7 bases identical to TRBD1. CDR1 is LNHDA, CDR2 SQIVND, per germline (reference sequence). This CDR3 region has 16 residues. V lost 3 bases and J lost 1; bases outside the gene matches: 6. In nucleotides, the CDR3 is TGTGCCAGTAGTATCATGGGACAGTCAAGCAATCAGCCCCAGCATTTT. Protein sequence: CASSIMGQSSNQPQHF.

This clone was counted once. The CDR3: CASSPRSGPFNEKLFF. The CDR3 bases are TGTGCCAGCAGCCCCCGTAGTGGGCCCTTTAATGAAAAACTGTTTTTT. The genes are TRBV7-8 and TRBJ1-4, with unresolved D. The germline V gene has CDR1 SGHVS and CDR2 FQNEAQ. The CDR3 loop spans 16 amino acids. With 5 bases removed from V and 4 bases from J, the gap between germline ends came to 17 bases.

This rearrangement joins TRBV11-3 to TRBJ2-7; TRBD1 agrees at 8 bases. Looked up from germline, CDR1 is SGHNT and CDR2 is YENEEA. The length of the CDR3 is 14 residues. V lost 5 bases and J lost 3; bases outside the gene matches: 6. The CDR3 DNA reads as TGTGCCAGCAGCGCCTACAGGGGGTACTACGAGCAGTACTTC. It is translated as CASSAYRGYYEQYF.